This T cell receptor beta chain was recorded in a study of long-term antiretroviral therapy in people with HIV. immunoSEQ v3.0 was run at survey level. The method was immunoSEQ multiplex PCR; TCRdb's version includes in-frame clones alone and lacks a portion of them. The table records about 35,000 clones, 65% to 75% of them present only once. Study-level results: Blood sampling spanned 2004 to 2017, possibly under older ART regimens. In samples taken after ART, diversity increased but remained below transplant donor control levels.

Regarding this clone: Its antigen remains unknown.

The CDR3 has 13 amino acids. Trimming removed 5 bases from V and 7 bases from J, with 14 bases in between. CDR1 is SGHAT and CDR2 is FQNNGV in the germline V gene. The sequence came from a middle-aged man with HIV. The rearrangement joins TRBV11-2 to TRBJ1-2; no reliable D call. The material sequenced was unsorted PBMCs, taken 3 years after starting antiretroviral therapy. CDR3 in amino acids: CASSPRRNSGYTF. In DNA form, the CDR3 reads TGTGCCAGCAGCCCGCGGCGAAATAGTGGCTACACCTTC.